This entry lists 4 T cell receptor beta chains sequenced from one sample in a study of cytomegalovirus exposure and HLA in healthy donors. The PCR had 60 Vbeta and 13 Jbeta primers. Some clones are missing from TCRdb's copy, which holds only in-frame ones; the method was immunoSEQ multiplex PCR. The table lists 110,000 or so clones, about 78% of them singletons. The sample consisted of PBMCs. These receptors were collected from a man aged 30 to 39 in good health and CMV-seronegative.

The rearrangement joins TRBV28 to TRBJ2-1; 15 bases are shared with TRBD2. Unmatched junction bases numbered 14, after V lost 10 bases and J lost 4 bases. The CDR3 totals 18 residues. Germline CDR1 and CDR2: MDHEN and SYDVKM. The CDR3 reads CATHPGLAGGPPYNEQFF. The CDR3 coding sequence is TGTGCCACTCATCCGGGACTAGCGGGGGGACCCCCTTACAATGAGCAGTTCTTC.

The rearrangement uses TRBV28 and TRBJ1-1; D might be TRBD1 (6 bases). Germline values: CDR1 MDHEN, CDR2 SYDVKM. The CDR3 extends over 14 amino acids. Between the trimmed V and J ends, which lost 6 bases and 2 bases, there was a span of 13 bases. CDR3 sequence reads: CASRQDRDNTEAFF. The CDR3 DNA reads as TGTGCCAGCAGACAGGACAGAGATAACACTGAAGCTTTCTTT.

The chain recombines TRBV5-4 with TRBJ1-3, with unresolved D. The V gene lost 2 bases and the J gene lost 1 base, with 13 bases spanning the gap. Germline V gene sequence: CDR1 SGHNT, CDR2 YYREEE (reference sequence). There are 16 residues in the CDR3. The CDR3 DNA sequence: TGTGCCAGCAGCTTAACGAGGGAAAGGTCTGGAAACACCATATATTTT. This codes for CASSLTRERSGNTIYF.

The chain employs TRBV4-1 and TRBJ2-4, with 8 nucleotides matching TRBD2. This CDR3 region has 17 residues. V lost 4 bases, J lost 3 bases, and 11 bases stayed unmatched. Looked up from germline, CDR1 is MGHRA and CDR2 is YSYEKL. The CDR3: CASSLGQPRGGKNIQYF. CDR3 coding DNA: TGCGCCAGCAGCCTGGGCCAGCCCCGGGGGGGCAAAAACATTCAGTACTTC.